Reported below is one T cell receptor beta chain. The antigen is not known. The length of the CDR3 is 11 residues. The V and J ends lost 6 bases and 6 bases respectively, with 6 bases between them. This record comes from a study of Ad26.COV2.S vaccination and SARS-CoV-2 variants. Study background: The vaccine Ad26.COV2.S was put into the muscle once, or twice with 56 days between.

Overall study findings and caveats: Spike-specific responses of CD8+ and CD4+ T cells were reported to display substantial breadth after vaccination.

Generated by immunoSEQ multiplex PCR, the TCRdb table keeps only in-frame clones and is missing some. The repertoire holds 350,000 to 550,000 clones, with approximately 92% as singletons. The treatment is: some 19 received Ad26.COV2.S at low or high dose, single or two shots; about 5 received placebo; per-sample allocation not given. At day 63 after the first vaccine or placebo injection, samples were drawn. This adult donor, from Boston, was 18-55 years old. This clonotype was obtained from a person aged 18-65 years who received the Ad26.COV2.S COVID-19 vaccine or a placebo. The J gene is TRBJ2-1, the V gene TRBV12-3 or TRBV12-4; unclear D gene. Sequencing used peripheral blood, obtained in a trial of Ad26.COV2.S vaccine versus placebo. CDR3 protein: CASRALNEQFF. The CDR3 DNA is TGTGCCAGCAGGGCACTCAATGAGCAGTTCTTC.